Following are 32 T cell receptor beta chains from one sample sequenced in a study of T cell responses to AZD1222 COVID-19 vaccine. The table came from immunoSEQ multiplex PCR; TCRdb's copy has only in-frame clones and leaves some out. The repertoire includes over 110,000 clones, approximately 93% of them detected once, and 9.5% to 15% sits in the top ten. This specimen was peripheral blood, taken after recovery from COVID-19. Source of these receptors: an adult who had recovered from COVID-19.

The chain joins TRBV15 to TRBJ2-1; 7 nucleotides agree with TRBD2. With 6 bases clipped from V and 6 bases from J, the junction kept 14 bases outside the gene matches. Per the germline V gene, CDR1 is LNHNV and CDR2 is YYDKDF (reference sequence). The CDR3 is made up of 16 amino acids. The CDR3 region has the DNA TGTGCCACCAGTCGAGGAGGGGCGGGAGTGGGCAATGAGCAGTTCTTC. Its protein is CATSRGGAGVGNEQFF.

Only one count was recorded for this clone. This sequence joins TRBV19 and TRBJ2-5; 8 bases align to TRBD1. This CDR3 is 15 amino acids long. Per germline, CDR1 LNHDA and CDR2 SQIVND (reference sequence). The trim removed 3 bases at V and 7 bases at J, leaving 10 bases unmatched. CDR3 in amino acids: CASSIGQGIFGTQYF. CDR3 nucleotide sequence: TGTGCCAGTAGTATTGGACAGGGAATATTCGGGACCCAGTACTTC.

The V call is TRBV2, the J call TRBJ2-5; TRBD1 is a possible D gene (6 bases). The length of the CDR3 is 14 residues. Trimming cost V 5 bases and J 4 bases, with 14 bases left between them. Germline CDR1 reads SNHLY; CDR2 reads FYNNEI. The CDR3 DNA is TGTGCCAGCAGTACGGACAGACTTTCAGAGACCCAGTACTTC. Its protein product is CASSTDRLSETQYF.

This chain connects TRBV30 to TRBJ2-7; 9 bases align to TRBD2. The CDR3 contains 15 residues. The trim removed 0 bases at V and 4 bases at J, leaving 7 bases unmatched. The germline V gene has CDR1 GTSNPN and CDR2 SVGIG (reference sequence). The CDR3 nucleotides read TGTGCCTGGAGTGTACGTAGCGGGAGAGGATACGAGCAGTACTTC. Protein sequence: CAWSVRSGRGYEQYF. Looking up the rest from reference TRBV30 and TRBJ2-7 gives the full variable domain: SQTIHQWPATLVQPVGSPLSLECTVEGTSNPNLYWYRQAAGRGLQLLFYSVGIGQISSEVPQNLSASRPQDRQFILSSKKLLLSDSGFYLCAWSVRSGRGYEQYFGPGTRLTVT.

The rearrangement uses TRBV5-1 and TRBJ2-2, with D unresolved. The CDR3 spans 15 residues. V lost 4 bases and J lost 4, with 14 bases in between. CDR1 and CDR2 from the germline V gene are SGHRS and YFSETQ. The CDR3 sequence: CASSPLGASTGELFF. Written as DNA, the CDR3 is TGCGCCAGCAGCCCGTTAGGTGCGAGCACCGGGGAGCTGTTTTTT.

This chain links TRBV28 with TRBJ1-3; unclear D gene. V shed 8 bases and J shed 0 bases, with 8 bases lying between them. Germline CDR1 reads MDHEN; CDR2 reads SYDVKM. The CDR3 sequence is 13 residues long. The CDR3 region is CASCLNSGNTIYF. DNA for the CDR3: TGTGCCAGCTGCCTTAACTCTGGAAACACCATATATTTT.

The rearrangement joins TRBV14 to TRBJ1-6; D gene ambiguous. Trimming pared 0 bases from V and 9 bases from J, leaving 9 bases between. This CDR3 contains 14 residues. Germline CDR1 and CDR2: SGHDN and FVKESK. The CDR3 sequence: CASSQDLRISPLHF. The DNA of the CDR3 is TGTGCCAGCAGCCAAGATCTCAGAATTTCACCCCTCCACTTT.

CDR3 amino acids: CASSPDQYESNEQFF. CDR3 bases: TGTGCCAGCAGTCCTGATCAATACGAGTCAAATGAGCAGTTCTTC. V and J are TRBV28 and TRBJ2-1; D gene unclear. CDR1 is MDHEN, CDR2 SYDVKM, per germline. V lost 5 bases to trimming and J lost 7 bases, with 18 bases between them. CDR3 length equals 15 residues. The full variable domain, with the rest looked up from reference TRBV28 and TRBJ2-1, is DVKVTQSSRYLVKRTGEKVFLECVQDMDHENMFWYRQDPGLGLRLIYFSYDVKMKEKGDIPEGYSVSREKKERFSLILESASTNQTSMYLCASSPDQYESNEQFFGPGTRLTVL.

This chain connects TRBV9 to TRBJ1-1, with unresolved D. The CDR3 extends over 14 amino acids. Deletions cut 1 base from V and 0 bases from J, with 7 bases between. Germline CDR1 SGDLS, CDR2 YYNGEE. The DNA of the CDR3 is TGTGCCAGCAGCGTAAACACTTTGAACACTGAAGCTTTCTTT. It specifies CASSVNTLNTEAFF. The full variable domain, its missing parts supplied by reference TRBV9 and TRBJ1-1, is DSGVTQTPKHLITATGQRVTLRCSPRSGDLSVYWYQQSLDQGLQFLIQYYNGEERAKGNILERFSAQQFPDLHSELNLSSLELGDSALYFCASSVNTLNTEAFFGQGTRLTVV.

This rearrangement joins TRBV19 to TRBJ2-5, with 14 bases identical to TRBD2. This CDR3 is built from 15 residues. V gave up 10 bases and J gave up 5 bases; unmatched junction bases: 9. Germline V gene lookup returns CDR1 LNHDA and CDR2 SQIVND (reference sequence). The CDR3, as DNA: TGTGCCACATCCGGGACTAGCGGGAGACGTGAGACCCAGTACTTC. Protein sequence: CATSGTSGRRETQYF.

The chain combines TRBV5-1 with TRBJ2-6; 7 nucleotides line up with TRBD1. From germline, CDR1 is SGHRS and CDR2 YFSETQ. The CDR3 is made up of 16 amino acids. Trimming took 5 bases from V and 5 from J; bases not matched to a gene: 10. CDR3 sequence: CASRSGQAQRANVLTF. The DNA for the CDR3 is TGCGCCAGCAGATCCGGACAGGCACAAAGGGCCAACGTCCTGACTTTC.

CDR3 loop: CASSESQGPNYEQYF. The DNA for the CDR3 is TGCGCCAGCAGTGAGTCACAGGGACCGAATTACGAGCAGTACTTC. J is TRBJ2-7 and V is TRBV10-1, with a weak D call TRBD1 (6 bases). Per germline, CDR1 WNHNN and CDR2 SYGVQD (reference sequence). With 0 bases removed from V and 4 bases from J, the gap between germline ends came to 13 bases. This CDR3 spans 15 amino acids.

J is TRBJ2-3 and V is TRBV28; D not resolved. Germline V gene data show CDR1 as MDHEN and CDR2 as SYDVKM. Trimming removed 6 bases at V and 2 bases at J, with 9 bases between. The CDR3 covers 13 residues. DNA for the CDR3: TGTGCCAGCAGCCCCCCGATCACAGATACGCAGTATTTT. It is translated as CASSPPITDTQYF.

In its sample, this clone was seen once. The CDR3 reads CASSGSQVGGSGNTIYF. CDR3 DNA: TGTGCCAGCAGTGGAAGTCAAGTCGGGGGCAGTGGAAACACCATATATTTT. J is TRBJ1-3 and V is TRBV6-1; the D gene is possibly TRBD1 (6 bases). Trimming stripped 4 bases from V and 3 bases from J, with 19 bases between. The germline V gene has CDR1 MNHNS and CDR2 SASEGT. This CDR3 contains 17 residues.

The CDR3 coding sequence is TGTGCCAGCAGTGAATTCCCTAGCGGGAGTGGGGTTAATGAGCAGTTCTTC. Its translation: CASSEFPSGSGVNEQFF. The gene calls are TRBV25-1 and TRBJ2-1; 10 bases map to TRBD2. From germline, CDR1 is MGHDK and CDR2 SYGVNS. The CDR3 is 17 residues long. V lost 1 base and J lost 7; bases outside the gene matches: 10. Complete variable domain (other parts from reference TRBV25-1 and TRBJ2-1): EADIYQTPRYLVIGTGKKITLECSQTMGHDKMYWYQQDPGMELHLIHYSYGVNSTEKGDLSSESTVSRIRTEHFPLTLESARPSHTSQYLCASSEFPSGSGVNEQFFGPGTRLTVL.

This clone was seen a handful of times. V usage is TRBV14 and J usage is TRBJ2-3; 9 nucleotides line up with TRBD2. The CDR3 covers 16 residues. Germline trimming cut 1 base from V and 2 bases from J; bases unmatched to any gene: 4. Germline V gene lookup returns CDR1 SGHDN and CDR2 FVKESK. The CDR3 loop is CASSQGAGGFTDTQYF. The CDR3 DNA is TGTGCCAGCAGCCAAGGAGCGGGAGGATTCACAGATACGCAGTATTTT.

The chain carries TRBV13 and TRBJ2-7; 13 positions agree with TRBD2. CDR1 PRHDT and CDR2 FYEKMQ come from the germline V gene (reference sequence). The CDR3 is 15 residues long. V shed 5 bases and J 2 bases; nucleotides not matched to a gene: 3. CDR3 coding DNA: TGTGCCAGCAGCCCTGGACTAGCGGGAGCCTACGAGCAGTACTTC. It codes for CASSPGLAGAYEQYF.

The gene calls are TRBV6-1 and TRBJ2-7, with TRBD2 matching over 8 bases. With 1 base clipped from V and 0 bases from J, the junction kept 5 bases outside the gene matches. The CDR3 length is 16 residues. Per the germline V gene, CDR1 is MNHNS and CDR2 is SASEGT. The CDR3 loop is CASSEVSGALSYEQYF. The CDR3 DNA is TGTGCCAGCAGTGAAGTTAGCGGGGCCCTCTCCTACGAGCAGTACTTC.

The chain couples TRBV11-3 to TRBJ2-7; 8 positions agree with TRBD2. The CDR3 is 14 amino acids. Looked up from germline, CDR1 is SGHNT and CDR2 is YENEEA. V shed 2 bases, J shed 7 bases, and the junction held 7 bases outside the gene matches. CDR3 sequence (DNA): TGTGCCAGCAGCTTAAGAGCGGGAGCGGGGGAGCAGTACTTC. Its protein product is CASSLRAGAGEQYF.

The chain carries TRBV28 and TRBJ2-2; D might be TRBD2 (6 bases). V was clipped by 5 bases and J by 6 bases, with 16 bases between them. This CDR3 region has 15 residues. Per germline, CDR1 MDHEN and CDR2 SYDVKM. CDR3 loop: CASSPLREDAGELFF. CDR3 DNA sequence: TGTGCCAGCAGTCCCCTCAGGGAGGACGCCGGGGAGCTGTTTTTT.

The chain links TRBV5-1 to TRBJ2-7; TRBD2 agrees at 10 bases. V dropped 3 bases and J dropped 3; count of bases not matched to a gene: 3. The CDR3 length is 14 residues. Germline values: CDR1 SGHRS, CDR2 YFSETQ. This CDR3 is CASSSTSGVYEQYF. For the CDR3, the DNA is TGCGCCAGCAGCTCCACTAGCGGGGTCTACGAGCAGTACTTC.

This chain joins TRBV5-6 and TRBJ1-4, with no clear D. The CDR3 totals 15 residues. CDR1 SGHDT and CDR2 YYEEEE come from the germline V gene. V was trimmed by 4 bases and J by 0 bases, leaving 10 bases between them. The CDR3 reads CASSKYSTTNEKLFF. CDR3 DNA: TGTGCCAGCAGCAAATACAGCACAACTAATGAAAAACTGTTTTTT. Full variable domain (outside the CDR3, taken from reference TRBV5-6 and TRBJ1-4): DAGVTQSPTHLIKTRGQQVTLRCSPKSGHDTVSWYQQALGQGPQFIFQYYEEEERQRGNFPDRFSGHQFPNYSSELNVNALLLGDSALYLCASSKYSTTNEKLFFGSGTQLSVL.

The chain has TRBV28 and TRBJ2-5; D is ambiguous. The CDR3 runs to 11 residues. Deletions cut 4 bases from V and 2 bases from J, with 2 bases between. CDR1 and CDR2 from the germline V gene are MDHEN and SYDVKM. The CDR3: CASSYQETQYF. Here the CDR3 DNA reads TGTGCCAGCAGTTATCAAGAGACCCAGTACTTC.

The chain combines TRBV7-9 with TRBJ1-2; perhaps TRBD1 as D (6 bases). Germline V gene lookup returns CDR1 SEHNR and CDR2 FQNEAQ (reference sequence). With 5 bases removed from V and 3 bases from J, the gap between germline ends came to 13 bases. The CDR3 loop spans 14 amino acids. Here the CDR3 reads CASSRDTLYYGYTF. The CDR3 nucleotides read TGTGCCAGCAGCCGGGACACACTCTACTATGGCTACACCTTC.

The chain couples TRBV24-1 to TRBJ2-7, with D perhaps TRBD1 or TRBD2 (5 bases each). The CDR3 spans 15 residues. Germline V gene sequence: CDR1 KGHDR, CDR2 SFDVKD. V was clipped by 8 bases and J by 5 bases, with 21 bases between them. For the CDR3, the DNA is TGTGCCACCACATTTCTTCGGGACGCAAGGGACGAGCAGTACTTC. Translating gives CATTFLRDARDEQYF.

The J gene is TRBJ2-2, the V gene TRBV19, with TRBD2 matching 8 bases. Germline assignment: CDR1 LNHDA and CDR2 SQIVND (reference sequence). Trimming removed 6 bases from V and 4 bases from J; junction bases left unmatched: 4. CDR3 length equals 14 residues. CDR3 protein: CASSYRGGTGELFF. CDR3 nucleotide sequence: TGTGCCAGTAGCTATCGGGGGGGCACCGGGGAGCTGTTTTTT.

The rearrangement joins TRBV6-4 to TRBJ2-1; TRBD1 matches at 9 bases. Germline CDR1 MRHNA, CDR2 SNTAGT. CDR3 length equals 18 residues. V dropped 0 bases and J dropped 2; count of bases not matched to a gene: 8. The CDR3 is CASSDSVVGDRAYNEQFF. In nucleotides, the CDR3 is TGTGCCAGCAGTGACTCCGTTGTCGGGGACAGGGCCTACAATGAGCAGTTCTTC.

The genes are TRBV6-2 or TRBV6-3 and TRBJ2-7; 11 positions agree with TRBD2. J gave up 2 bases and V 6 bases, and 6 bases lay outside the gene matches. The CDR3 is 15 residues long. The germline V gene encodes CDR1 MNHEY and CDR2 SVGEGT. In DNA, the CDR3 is TGTGCCAGCAGCCGGATAGCGGGAGGGCCCTACGAGCAGTACTTC. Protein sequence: CASSRIAGGPYEQYF.

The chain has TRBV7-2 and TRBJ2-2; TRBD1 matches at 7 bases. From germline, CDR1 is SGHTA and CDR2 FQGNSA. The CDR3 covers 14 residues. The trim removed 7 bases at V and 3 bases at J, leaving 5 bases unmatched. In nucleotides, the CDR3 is TGTGCCAGCATAGACAGGGCTTACACCGGGGAGCTGTTTTTT. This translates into CASIDRAYTGELFF.

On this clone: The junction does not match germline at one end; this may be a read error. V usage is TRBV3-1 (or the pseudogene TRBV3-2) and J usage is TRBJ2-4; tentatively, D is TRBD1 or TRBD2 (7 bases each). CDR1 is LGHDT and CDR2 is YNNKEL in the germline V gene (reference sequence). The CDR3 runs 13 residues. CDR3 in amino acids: CASSLPGQRGLHF. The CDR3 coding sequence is TGTGCCAGCAGCCTTCCGGGACAGCGGGGTCTGCACTTC.

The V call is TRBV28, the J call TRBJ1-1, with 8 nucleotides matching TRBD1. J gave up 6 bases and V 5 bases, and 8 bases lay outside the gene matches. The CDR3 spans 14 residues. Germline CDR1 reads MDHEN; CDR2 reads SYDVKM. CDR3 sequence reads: CASSPRGRWSEAFF. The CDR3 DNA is TGTGCCAGCAGTCCCAGGGGGCGCTGGTCTGAAGCTTTCTTT.

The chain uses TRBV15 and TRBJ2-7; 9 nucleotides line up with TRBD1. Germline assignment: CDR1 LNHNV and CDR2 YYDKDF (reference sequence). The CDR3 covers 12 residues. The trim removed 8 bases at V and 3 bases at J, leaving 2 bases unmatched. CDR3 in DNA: TGTGCCACCGGGGGACAGGGCTACGAGCAGTACTTC. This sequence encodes CATGGQGYEQYF.